This T cell receptor (beta chain) came from a study of blood T cells in healthy people across ages. Combining a sample-barcoded 5' primer with a J-beta primer mix, a second PCR ran for 7 to 11 cycles. Each cDNA molecule was tagged by a template-switch adaptor that had 12 random nucleotides. Each CDR3 protein gets one entry after TCRdb re-called the 5' RACE reads with MiXCR. Counted here are 1.5 million to 2 million distinct CDR3 sequences, 28% occurring once; the ten biggest clones make up 6.5% to 8.5%. The CDR3 covers 13 residues. V was clipped by 3 bases and J by 8 bases; unmatched bases: 5. Germline CDR1 and CDR2: SGDLS and YYNGEE.

The sequence derives from a woman aged 25 to 39 in good health. The sequenced sample was blood. This chain joins TRBV9 and TRBJ2-4, with 7 positions matching TRBD1. CDR3 in amino acids: CASSGQGWDIQYF. DNA for the CDR3: TGTGCCAGCAGCGGACAGGGTTGGGACATTCAGTACTTC.